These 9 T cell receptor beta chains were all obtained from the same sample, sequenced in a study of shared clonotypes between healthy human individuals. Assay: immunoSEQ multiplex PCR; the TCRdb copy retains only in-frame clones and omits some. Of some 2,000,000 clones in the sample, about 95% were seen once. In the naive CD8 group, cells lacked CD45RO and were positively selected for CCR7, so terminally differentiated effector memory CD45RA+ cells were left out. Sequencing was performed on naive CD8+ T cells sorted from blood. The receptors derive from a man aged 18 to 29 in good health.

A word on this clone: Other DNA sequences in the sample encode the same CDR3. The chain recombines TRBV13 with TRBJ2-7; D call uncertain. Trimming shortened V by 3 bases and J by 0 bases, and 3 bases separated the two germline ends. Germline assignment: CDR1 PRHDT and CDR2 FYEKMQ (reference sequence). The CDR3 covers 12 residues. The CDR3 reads CASSLSSYEQYF. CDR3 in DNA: TGTGCCAGCAGCTTGTCCTCCTACGAGCAGTACTTC.

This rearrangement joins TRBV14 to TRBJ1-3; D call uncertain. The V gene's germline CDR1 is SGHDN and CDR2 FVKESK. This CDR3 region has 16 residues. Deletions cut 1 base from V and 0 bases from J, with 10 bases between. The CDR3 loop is CASSQGTVHSGNTIYF. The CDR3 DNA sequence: TGTGCCAGCAGCCAAGGGACGGTTCACTCTGGAAACACCATATATTTT. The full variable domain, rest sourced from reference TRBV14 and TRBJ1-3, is EAGVTQFPSHSVIEKGQTVTLRCDPISGHDNLYWYRRVMGKEIKFLLHFVKESKQDESGMPNNRFLAERTGGTYSTLKVQPAELEDSGVYFCASSQGTVHSGNTIYFGEGSWLTVV.

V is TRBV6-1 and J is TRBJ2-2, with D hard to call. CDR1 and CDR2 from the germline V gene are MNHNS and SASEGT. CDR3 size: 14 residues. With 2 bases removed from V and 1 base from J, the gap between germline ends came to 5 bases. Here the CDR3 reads CASSETVNTGELFF. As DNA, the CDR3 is TGTGCCAGCAGTGAAACTGTGAACACCGGGGAGCTGTTTTTT.

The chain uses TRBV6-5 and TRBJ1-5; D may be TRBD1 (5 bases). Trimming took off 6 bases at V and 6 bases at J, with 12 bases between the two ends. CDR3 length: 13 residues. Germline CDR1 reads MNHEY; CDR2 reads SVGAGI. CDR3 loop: CASSTSGGQPQHF. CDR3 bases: TGTGCCAGCAGCACCAGTGGGGGTCAGCCCCAGCATTTT.

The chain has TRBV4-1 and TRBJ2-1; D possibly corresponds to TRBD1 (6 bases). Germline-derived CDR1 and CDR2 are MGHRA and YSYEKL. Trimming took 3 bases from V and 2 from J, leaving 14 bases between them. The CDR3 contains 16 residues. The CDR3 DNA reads TGCGCCAGCAGCCAGGTCGACAGGAACCCCTACAATGAGCAGTTCTTC. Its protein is CASSQVDRNPYNEQFF.

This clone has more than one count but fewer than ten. CDR3 loop: CASSIDLPGELFF. The CDR3 DNA reads as TGTGCCAGTAGTATAGATCTTCCCGGGGAGCTGTTTTTT. The chain links TRBV19 to TRBJ2-2; D is unclear. Germline V gene data show CDR1 as LNHDA and CDR2 as SQIVND (reference sequence). V lost 0 bases and J lost 6, with 5 bases in between. The CDR3 length is 13 residues.

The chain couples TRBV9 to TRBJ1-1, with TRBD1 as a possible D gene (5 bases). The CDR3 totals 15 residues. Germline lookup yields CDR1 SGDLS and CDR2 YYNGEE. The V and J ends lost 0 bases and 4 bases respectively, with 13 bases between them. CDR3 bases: TGTGCCAGCAGCGTAGTAGGTGGGGGGACCACTGAAGCTTTCTTT. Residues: CASSVVGGGTTEAFF.

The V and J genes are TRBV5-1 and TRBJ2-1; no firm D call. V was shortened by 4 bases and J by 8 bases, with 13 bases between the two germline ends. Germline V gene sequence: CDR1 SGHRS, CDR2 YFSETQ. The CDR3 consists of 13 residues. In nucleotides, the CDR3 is TGCGCCAGCAGCACTCTCCCAGGCGATGAGCAGTTCTTC. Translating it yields CASSTLPGDEQFF.

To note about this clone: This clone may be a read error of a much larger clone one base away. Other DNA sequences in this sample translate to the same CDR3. CDR3 bases: TGTGCCAGCAGGTGGACAGGGTCCTACGAGCAGTACTTC. Residues: CASRWTGSYEQYF. This chain links TRBV27 with TRBJ2-7; TRBD1 aligns across 8 bases. V trimming: 6 bases; J trimming: 1 base; junction bases outside the gene matches: 2. The CDR3 totals 13 residues. In germline, CDR1 is MNHEY, CDR2 SMNVEV (reference sequence).